This T cell receptor beta chain was sequenced in a study of blood T cell repertoires in COVID-19. Overall study: PBMCs, B-cell-depleted T cells, or T cells provided the cDNA or gDNA that made up the material.

Authors' data handling: Estimation of nucleated cell counts was performed using reference gene primer amplification. Sequencing used immunoSEQ multiplex PCR; TCRdb keeps in-frame clones, though not all of them. V, J and clone size derive from that table, while D and trimming were established from the DNA sequence. In the table there are about 60,000 clones, around 82% of which are singletons. CDR3 size: 15 residues. Trimming stripped 1 base from V and 8 bases from J, with 14 bases between. Germline V gene lookup returns CDR1 KGHSH and CDR2 LQKENI. This chain uses TRBV18 with TRBJ1-4; D gene ambiguous. The source is an elderly woman with acute or convalescent COVID-19. The sequenced material came from peripheral blood. Here the CDR3 reads CASSPQGRPGEKLFF. The CDR3 DNA reads TGTGCCAGCTCACCACAAGGGCGTCCGGGGGAAAAACTGTTTTTT.